This T cell receptor beta chain was retrieved from a study of shared clonotypes between healthy human individuals. Deep was the level at which the assay was run. Libraries were prepared by immunoSEQ multiplex PCR; TCRdb keeps only in-frame clonotypes and omits some of them. The repertoire holds 2 million to 3 million clones, with over 85% as singletons. A remark on this clone: Its antigen is still unknown. Other nucleotide sequences in the sample specify the same CDR3.

The CDR3 is made up of 11 amino acids. V was pared by 4 bases and J by 3 bases, with 4 bases between. The germline V gene encodes CDR1 MNHNS and CDR2 SASEGT. The study's findings and limits: Non-shared clonotypes showed lower generation probabilities than clonotypes common to all four donors.

This TCR was sampled from a man aged 18 to 29 in good health. The source material was naive CD4+ T cells sorted from blood. This sample's subset: CD45RA+ positively selected. The gene calls are TRBV6-1 and TRBJ2-7; D ambiguous. CDR3 sequence: CASSGFYEQYF. The CDR3 nucleotides read TGTGCCAGCAGTGGGTTCTACGAGCAGTACTTC.